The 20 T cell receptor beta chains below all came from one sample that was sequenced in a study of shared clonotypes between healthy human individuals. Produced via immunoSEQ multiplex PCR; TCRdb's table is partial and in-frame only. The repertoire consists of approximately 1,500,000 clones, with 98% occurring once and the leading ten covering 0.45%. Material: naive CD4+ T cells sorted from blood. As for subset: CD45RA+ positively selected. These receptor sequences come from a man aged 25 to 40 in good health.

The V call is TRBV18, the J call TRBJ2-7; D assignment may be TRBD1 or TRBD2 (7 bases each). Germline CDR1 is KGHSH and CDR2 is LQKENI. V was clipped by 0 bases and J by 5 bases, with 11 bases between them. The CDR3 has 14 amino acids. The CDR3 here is CASSPPAGGDEQYF. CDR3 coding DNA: TGTGCCAGCTCACCACCGGCAGGGGGGGACGAGCAGTACTTC.

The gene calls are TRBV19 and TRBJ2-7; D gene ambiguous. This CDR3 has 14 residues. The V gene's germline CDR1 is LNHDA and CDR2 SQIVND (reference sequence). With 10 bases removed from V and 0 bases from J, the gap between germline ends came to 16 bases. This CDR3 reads CATRRGAVSYEQYF. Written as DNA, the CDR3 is TGTGCCACAAGGCGAGGTGCGGTCTCCTACGAGCAGTACTTC.

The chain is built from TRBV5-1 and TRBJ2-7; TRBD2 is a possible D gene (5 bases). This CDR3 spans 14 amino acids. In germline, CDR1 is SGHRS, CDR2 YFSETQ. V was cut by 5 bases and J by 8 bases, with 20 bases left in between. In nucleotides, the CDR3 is TGCGCCAGCAGGCCGACGAGGGAAATTGGGAAGCAGTACTTC. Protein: CASRPTREIGKQYF.

The CDR3 is CASSLGGQGATNEKLFF. The DNA for the CDR3 is TGCGCCAGCAGCTTGGGAGGACAGGGGGCTACTAATGAAAAACTGTTTTTT. This chain joins TRBV5-1 and TRBJ1-4, with 11 nucleotides matching TRBD1. Losses at the gene ends were 0 bases for V and 2 bases for J; bases not matched to a gene: 3. This CDR3 spans 17 amino acids. Per the germline V gene, CDR1 is SGHRS and CDR2 is YFSETQ.

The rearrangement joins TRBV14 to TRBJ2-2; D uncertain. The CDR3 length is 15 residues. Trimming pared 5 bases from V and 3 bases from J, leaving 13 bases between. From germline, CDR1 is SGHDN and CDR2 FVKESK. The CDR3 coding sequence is TGTGCCAGCAGCAAGATACACGGATACACCGGGGAGCTGTTTTTT. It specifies CASSKIHGYTGELFF.

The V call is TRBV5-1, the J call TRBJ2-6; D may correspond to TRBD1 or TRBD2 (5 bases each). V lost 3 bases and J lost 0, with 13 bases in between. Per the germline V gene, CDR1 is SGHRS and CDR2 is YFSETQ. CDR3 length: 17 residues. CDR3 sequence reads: CASSSRGPGSGANVLTF. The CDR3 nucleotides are TGCGCCAGCAGCTCCCGGGGCCCCGGCTCTGGGGCCAACGTCCTGACTTTC.

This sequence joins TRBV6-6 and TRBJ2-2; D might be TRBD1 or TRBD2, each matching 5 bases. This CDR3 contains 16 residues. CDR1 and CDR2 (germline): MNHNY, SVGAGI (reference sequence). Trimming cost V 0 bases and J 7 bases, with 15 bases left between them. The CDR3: CASSYSRERGSGELFF. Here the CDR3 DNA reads TGTGCCAGCAGTTACTCGAGGGAGAGGGGCAGCGGGGAGCTGTTTTTT.

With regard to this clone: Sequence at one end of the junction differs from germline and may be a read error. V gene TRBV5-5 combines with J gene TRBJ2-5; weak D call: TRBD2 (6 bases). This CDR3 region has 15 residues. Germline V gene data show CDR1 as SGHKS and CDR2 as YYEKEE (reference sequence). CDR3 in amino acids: CASSRTERDQETQYF. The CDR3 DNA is TGCGCCAGCAGCCGGACTGAGCGGGACCAAGAGACCCAGTACTTC.

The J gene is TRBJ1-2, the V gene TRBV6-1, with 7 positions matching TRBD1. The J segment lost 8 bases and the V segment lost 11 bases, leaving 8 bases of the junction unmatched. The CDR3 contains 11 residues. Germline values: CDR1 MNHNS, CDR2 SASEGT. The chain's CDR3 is CAGNRGRGYTF. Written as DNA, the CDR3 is TGTGCCGGAAACAGGGGACGGGGCTACACCTTC.

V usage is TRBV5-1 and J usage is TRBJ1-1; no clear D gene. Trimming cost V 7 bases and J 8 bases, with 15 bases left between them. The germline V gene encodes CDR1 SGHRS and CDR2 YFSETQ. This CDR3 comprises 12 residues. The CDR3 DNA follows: TGCGCCAGCCGTTTAAAGGGAGACGAAGCTTTCTTT. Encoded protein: CASRLKGDEAFF.

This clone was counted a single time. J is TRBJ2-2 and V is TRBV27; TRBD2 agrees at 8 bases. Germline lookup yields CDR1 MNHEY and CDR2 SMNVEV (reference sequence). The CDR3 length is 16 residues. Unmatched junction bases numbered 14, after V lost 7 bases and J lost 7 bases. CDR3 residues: CASTRSGRATGGELFF. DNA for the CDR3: TGTGCCAGCACCCGATCCGGGAGGGCAACGGGCGGGGAGCTGTTTTTT.

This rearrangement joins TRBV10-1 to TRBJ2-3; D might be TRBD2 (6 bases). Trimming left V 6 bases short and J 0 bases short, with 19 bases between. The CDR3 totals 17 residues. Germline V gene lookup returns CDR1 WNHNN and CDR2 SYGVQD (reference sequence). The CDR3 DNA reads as TGCGCCAGCAGCGATTTACGGGGGACCGCTAGCACAGATACGCAGTATTTT. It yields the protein CASSDLRGTASTDTQYF.

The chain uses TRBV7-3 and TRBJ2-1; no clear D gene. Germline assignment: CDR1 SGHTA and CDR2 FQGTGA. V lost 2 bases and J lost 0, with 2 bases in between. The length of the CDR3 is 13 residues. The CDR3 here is CASSLYSYNEQFF. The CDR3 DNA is TGTGCCAGCAGCTTATACTCCTACAATGAGCAGTTCTTC. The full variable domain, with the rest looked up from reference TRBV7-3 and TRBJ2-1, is GAGVSQTPSNKVTEKGKYVELRCDPISGHTALYWYRQSLGQGPEFLIYFQGTGAADDSGLPNDRFFAVRPEGSVSTLKIQRTERGDSAVYLCASSLYSYNEQFFGPGTRLTVL.

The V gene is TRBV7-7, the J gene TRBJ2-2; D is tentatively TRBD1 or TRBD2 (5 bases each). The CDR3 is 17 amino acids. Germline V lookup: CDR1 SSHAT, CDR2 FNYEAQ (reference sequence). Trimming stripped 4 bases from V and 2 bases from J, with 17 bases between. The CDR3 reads CASSSSLSRDNTGELFF. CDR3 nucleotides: TGTGCCAGCAGCTCCTCGTTGTCCAGGGACAACACCGGGGAGCTGTTTTTT.

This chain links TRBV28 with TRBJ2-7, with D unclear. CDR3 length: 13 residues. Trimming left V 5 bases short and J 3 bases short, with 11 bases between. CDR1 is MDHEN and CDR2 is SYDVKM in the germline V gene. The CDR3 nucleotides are TGTGCCAGCAGTACCGTTTCGGGCTACGAGCAGTACTTC. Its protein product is CASSTVSGYEQYF.

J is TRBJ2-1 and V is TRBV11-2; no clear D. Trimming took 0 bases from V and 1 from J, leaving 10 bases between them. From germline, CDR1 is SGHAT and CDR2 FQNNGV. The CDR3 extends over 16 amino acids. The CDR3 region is CASSLDRFQSYNEQFF. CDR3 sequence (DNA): TGTGCCAGCAGCTTAGACCGCTTTCAGTCCTACAATGAGCAGTTCTTC.

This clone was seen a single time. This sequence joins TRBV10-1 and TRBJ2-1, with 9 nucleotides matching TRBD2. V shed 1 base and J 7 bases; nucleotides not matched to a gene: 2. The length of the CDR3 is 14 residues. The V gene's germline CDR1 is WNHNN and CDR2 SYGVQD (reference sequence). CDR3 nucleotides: TGCGCCAGCAGTGAGTTTAGCGGGAGAAATGAGCAGTTCTTC. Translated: CASSEFSGRNEQFF.

CDR3 sequence: CASSGQAYEQFF. DNA for the CDR3: TGTGCCAGCAGTGGACAGGCTTATGAGCAGTTCTTC. V gene TRBV2 combines with J gene TRBJ2-1; TRBD1 is a possible D gene (6 bases). Germline CDR1 SNHLY, CDR2 FYNNEI. CDR3 length: 12 residues. V lost 4 bases to trimming and J lost 8 bases, with 9 bases between them.

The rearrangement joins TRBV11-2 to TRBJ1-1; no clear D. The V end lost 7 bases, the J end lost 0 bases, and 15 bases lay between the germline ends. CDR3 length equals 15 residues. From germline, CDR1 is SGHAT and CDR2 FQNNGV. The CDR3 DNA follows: TGTGCCAGCATCCCACCAGGAAGGGTGAACACTGAAGCTTTCTTT. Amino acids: CASIPPGRVNTEAFF.

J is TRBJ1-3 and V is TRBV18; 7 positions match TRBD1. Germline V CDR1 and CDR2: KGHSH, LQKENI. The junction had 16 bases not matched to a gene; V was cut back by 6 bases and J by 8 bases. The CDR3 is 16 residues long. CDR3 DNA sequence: TGTGCCAGCTCTCCGCAGAGCGACAGGGATGGGGACACCATATATTTT. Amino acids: CASSPQSDRDGDTIYF.